The 18 T cell receptor beta chains presented below share a single source sample, sequenced in a study of shared clonotypes between healthy human individuals. Using immunoSEQ multiplex PCR, the repertoire was profiled, and TCRdb retains in-frame clones only, with some absent. This sample has 1.5 million to 1.9 million clones, with 98% found just once. What was sequenced was naive CD4+ T cells sorted from blood. Subset given: CD45RA+ positively selected. The receptor source for this set is a man aged 25 to 40 in good health.

With regard to this clone: Other DNA sequences in this specimen translate into the identical CDR3. This chain uses TRBV20-1 with TRBJ2-1; D gene unclear. Germline V lookup: CDR1 DFQATT, CDR2 SNEGSKA (reference sequence). CDR3 length equals 10 residues. V dropped 3 bases and J dropped 8 bases, with 5 bases sitting between them. The CDR3 region has the DNA TGCAGTGCTAGCCTTCATGAGCAGTTCTTC. Translated, it gives CSASLHEQFF.

The chain joins TRBV30 to TRBJ1-4, with D unresolved. The CDR3 has 15 amino acids. The germline V gene has CDR1 GTSNPN and CDR2 SVGIG (reference sequence). The V and J ends lost 1 base and 0 bases respectively, with 9 bases between them. The CDR3 reads CAWSGRSATNEKLFF. The CDR3 DNA sequence: TGTGCCTGGAGTGGCCGGAGTGCAACTAATGAAAAACTGTTTTTT.

The chain employs TRBV7-2 and TRBJ1-4; 8 bases fit TRBD1. The V gene end was trimmed by 5 bases and the J gene end by 6 bases; junction bases not matched to a gene: 8. The CDR3 runs 15 residues. Germline CDR1 and CDR2: SGHTA and FQGNSA. Here the CDR3 reads CASSRSGGAYEKLFF. CDR3 nucleotide sequence: TGTGCCAGCAGCCGATCAGGGGGCGCTTATGAAAAACTGTTTTTT.

The chain employs TRBV2 and TRBJ2-7, with 10 bases matching TRBD2. Germline V lookup: CDR1 SNHLY, CDR2 FYNNEI. V lost 4 bases to trimming and J lost 3 bases; unmatched junction nucleotides: 9. The CDR3 sequence is 16 residues long. The CDR3 here is CASSVLAGQSIYEQYF. CDR3 nucleotide sequence: TGTGCCAGCAGTGTACTAGCGGGACAAAGTATCTACGAGCAGTACTTC.

The rearrangement uses TRBV9 and TRBJ2-5; 8 bases align to TRBD2. CDR3 length: 16 amino acids. Per the germline V gene, CDR1 is SGDLS and CDR2 is YYNGEE. V gave up 4 bases and J gave up 5 bases; unmatched junction bases: 13. CDR3 DNA: TGTGCCAGCAGCACCCGACCGGGACTAGGAGGCGAGACCCAGTACTTC. As protein: CASSTRPGLGGETQYF. The whole variable domain, remainder taken from reference TRBV9 and TRBJ2-5, is DSGVTQTPKHLITATGQRVTLRCSPRSGDLSVYWYQQSLDQGLQFLIQYYNGEERAKGNILERFSAQQFPDLHSELNLSSLELGDSALYFCASSTRPGLGGETQYFGPGTRLLVL.

V usage is TRBV12-5 and J usage is TRBJ2-3, with D maybe TRBD1 (5 bases). The V end was cut by 1 base, the J end by 1 base, with 9 bases between. This CDR3 has 15 residues. Germline values: CDR1 LGHNT, CDR2 FRNRAP. CDR3 sequence reads: CASGLGQPGTDTQYF. Written as DNA, the CDR3 is TGTGCTAGTGGTTTGGGACAGCCAGGCACAGATACGCAGTATTTT.

CDR3: CASSLLTRGSSYNEQFF. In DNA, the CDR3 is TGTGCCAGCAGCCTACTTACTAGGGGGTCGAGCTACAATGAGCAGTTCTTC. The chain carries TRBV7-8 and TRBJ2-1, with D maybe TRBD1 (6 bases). Trimming took off 5 bases at V and 3 bases at J, with 20 bases between the two ends. Germline CDR1 SGHVS, CDR2 FQNEAQ. The CDR3 is 17 residues long.

Comments on this clone: Other DNA sequences within the sample encode an identical CDR3. The CDR3 DNA reads TGTGCCAGCAGCGTAGGAGGTTCCCCCTACGAGCAGTACTTC. It yields the protein CASSVGGSPYEQYF. The chain joins TRBV9 to TRBJ2-7; no firm D call. V was pared by 0 bases and J by 2 bases, with 9 bases between. The length of the CDR3 is 14 residues. Germline CDR1 and CDR2: SGDLS and YYNGEE.

This rearrangement joins TRBV5-1 to TRBJ2-1; possibly TRBD1 or TRBD2 for D (5 bases each). V was trimmed by 4 bases and J by 5 bases, leaving 16 bases between them. The CDR3 is 15 amino acids. Germline values: CDR1 SGHRS, CDR2 YFSETQ. Here the CDR3 DNA reads TGCGCCAGCAGCCACCATGGGGGACCAGACAATGAGCAGTTCTTC. This codes for CASSHHGGPDNEQFF. The full variable domain, in which reference TRBV5-1 and TRBJ2-1 provide the parts outside the CDR3, is KAGVTQTPRYLIKTRGQQVTLSCSPISGHRSVSWYQQTPGQGLQFLFEYFSETQRNKGNFPGRFSGRQFSNSRSEMNVSTLELGDSALYLCASSHHGGPDNEQFFGPGTRLTVL.

The V gene is TRBV21-1, the J gene TRBJ2-7. TRBV21-1 is given as a pseudogene. This CDR3 contains 17 residues. The CDR3 spells CASSIRSVAGFEKEQYF. CDR3 nucleotides: TGTGCCAGCAGCATACGATCGGTGGCTGGATTCGAGAAGGAGCAGTACTTC.

The CDR3 DNA follows: TGCGCCAGCAGCCAAGTTCCATTCCCAGATACGCAGTATTTT. Its protein product is CASSQVPFPDTQYF. The gene calls are TRBV4-1 and TRBJ2-3; D remains unclear. The CDR3 has 14 residues. Deletions cut 1 base from V and 4 bases from J, with 9 bases between. Germline CDR1 MGHRA, CDR2 YSYEKL.

As regards this clone: The sample carries other DNA sequences with the same CDR3. The chain links TRBV5-1 to TRBJ2-3; D not certain. The CDR3 contains 13 residues. The ends were cut back, 0 bases at V and 3 bases at J, with 5 bases in the middle. Germline V gives CDR1 SGHRS, CDR2 YFSETQ. Here the CDR3 reads CASSLGDTDTQYF. For the CDR3, the DNA is TGCGCCAGCAGCTTGGGCGATACAGATACGCAGTATTTT.

This clone was detected only once. This chain connects TRBV5-8 to TRBJ1-1, with D unclear. The CDR3 covers 16 residues. CDR1 is SGHTS, CDR2 YDEGEE, per germline. With 4 bases removed from V and 2 bases from J, the gap between germline ends came to 18 bases. CDR3 sequence (DNA): TGTGCCAGCAGCCCAAGCCCGGGCAGAGGAAACACTGAAGCTTTCTTT. It codes for CASSPSPGRGNTEAFF.

The genes are TRBV7-2 and TRBJ1-5; D not certain. This CDR3 has 14 residues. Germline loops: CDR1 SGHTA, CDR2 FQGNSA. Trimming removed 1 base from V and 7 bases from J, with 11 bases in between. The chain's CDR3 is CASSLVGGAQPQHF. The CDR3 nucleotides are TGTGCCAGCAGCTTAGTGGGTGGTGCCCAGCCCCAGCATTTT.

This chain joins TRBV18 and TRBJ2-7; 8 positions agree with TRBD2. J was trimmed by 3 bases and V by 2 bases; bases with no gene match: 6. The length of the CDR3 is 15 residues. Germline V CDR1 and CDR2: KGHSH, LQKENI. CDR3 protein: CASSPGAGGVYEQYF. DNA of the CDR3: TGTGCCAGCTCACCAGGGGCGGGAGGTGTCTACGAGCAGTACTTC.

The chain recombines TRBV29-1 with TRBJ1-4; D perhaps matches TRBD1 (5 bases). The CDR3 spans 14 residues. Germline assignment: CDR1 SQVTM and CDR2 ANQGSEA. V gave up 4 bases and J gave up 2 bases, with 11 bases separating them. CDR3: CSVGGVSTNEKLFF. CDR3 in DNA: TGCAGCGTTGGGGGGGTTAGCACTAATGAAAAACTGTTTTTT.

CDR3 protein: CASTWTGGVETQYF. The CDR3 region has the DNA TGTGCCAGCACCTGGACAGGGGGAGTAGAGACCCAGTACTTC. The chain employs TRBV25-1 and TRBJ2-5, with 10 bases lining up with TRBD1. J was trimmed by 4 bases and V by 7 bases; bases with no gene match: 6. The CDR3 length is 14 residues. Per the germline V gene, CDR1 is MGHDK and CDR2 is SYGVNS.

The chain couples TRBV2 to TRBJ2-4; D remains unclear. With 6 bases removed from V and 0 bases from J, the gap between germline ends came to 15 bases. The germline CDR1 and CDR2 sequences are SNHLY and FYNNEI. This CDR3 comprises 16 residues. The CDR3, as DNA: TGTGCCAGCAGCCCTACAGTGTCACTAGCCAAAAACATTCAGTACTTC. Translated: CASSPTVSLAKNIQYF.